Listed here are 22 T cell receptor beta chains from one sample, sequenced in a study of T cells expressing NK-cell markers (dated by TCRdb to 2018 to 2020). Library preparation was by 5' RACE. These reads were obtained on an Illumina HiSeq 2000. TCRdb reprocessed the reads; each CDR3 protein sequence makes one entry, and DNA is unavailable. The sample table gives under 500,000 distinct CDR3 sequences. 7.3% of the sample is held by the ten biggest clonotypes. The sample comprised blood T cells: a sorted CD56 or NKG2C T cell subset, CD4+ or CD8+ T cells, or bulk PBMC T cells (not recorded which). These receptors were collected from a woman aged 18-70 years in good health.

The V call is TRBV27, the J call TRBJ2-7; the D call from TCRdb, TRBD2, cannot be confirmed without DNA. The CDR3 covers 18 residues. From germline, CDR1 is MNHEY and CDR2 SMNVEV (reference sequence). CDR3 region: CASSLSGVAGGPRYEQYF.

The CDR3 region is CSARTARGAGDTYEQYF. This chain uses TRBV20-1 with TRBJ2-7; TCRdb returns TRBD1, unconfirmable since there is no DNA. CDR3 length: 17 residues. The germline gives CDR1 DFQATT, CDR2 SNEGSKA (reference sequence).

This sequence joins TRBV12-5 and TRBJ2-7. Germline CDR1 reads LGHNT; CDR2 reads FRNRAP. This CDR3 is built from 12 residues. CDR3 sequence: CASGVRWDEQYF.

The rearrangement joins TRBV7-9 to TRBJ2-7; as DNA is missing, the TRBD2 call by TCRdb cannot be tested. This CDR3 comprises 16 residues. Germline V gene lookup returns CDR1 SEHNR and CDR2 FQNEAQ (reference sequence). The CDR3 loop reads CASSPDWGLQAYEQYF. Full variable domain (missing parts from reference TRBV7-9 and TRBJ2-7): DTGVSQNPRHKITKRGQNVTFRCDPISEHNRLYWYRQTLGQGPEFLTYFQNEAQLEKSRLLSDRFSAERPKGSFSTLEIQRTEQGDSAMYLCASSPDWGLQAYEQYFGPGTRLTVT.

V gene TRBV9 combines with J gene TRBJ2-7. Germline values: CDR1 SGDLS, CDR2 YYNGEE. The CDR3 extends over 14 amino acids. CDR3 loop: CASSAEAAAYEQYF.

The genes are TRBV20-1 and TRBJ2-5; TCRdb's D gene call, TRBD2, goes unchecked for lack of DNA. The germline V gene has CDR1 DFQATT and CDR2 SNEGSKA (reference sequence). The CDR3 has 14 residues. The CDR3 loop reads CSAWTSGRSETQYF.

The rearrangement links TRBV4-2 to TRBJ2-2. Germline V gene data show CDR1 as LGHNA and CDR2 as YNFKEQ. The CDR3 totals 12 residues. CDR3 sequence: CASSIAGGELFF.

This chain's CDR3 is CASSPGGVNTGELFF. The chain recombines TRBV12-3 or TRBV12-4 with TRBJ2-2; TCRdb gives TRBD1 as the D gene, but with no DNA this cannot be confirmed. CDR3 length: 15 residues.

This chain's CDR3 is CSAREGGGFSNQPQHF. This chain joins TRBV20-1 and TRBJ1-5; TCRdb lists TRBD1, though no DNA is available to test this call. The CDR3 consists of 16 residues. Germline CDR1 DFQATT, CDR2 SNEGSKA (reference sequence).

The chain is built from TRBV30 and TRBJ2-7. The CDR3 extends over 11 amino acids. The germline CDR1 and CDR2 sequences are GTSNPN and SVGIG (reference sequence). CDR3 amino acids: CAWSGSYEQYF.

V and J are TRBV12-3 or TRBV12-4 and TRBJ2-1; TCRdb returns TRBD1, unconfirmable since there is no DNA. The CDR3 contains 15 residues. The CDR3 spells CASSLGLTGWVEQFF.

The chain carries TRBV7-8 and TRBJ2-7. The germline V gene encodes CDR1 SGHVS and CDR2 FQNEAQ. The CDR3 extends over 13 amino acids. This CDR3 reads CASSLGTHYEQYF.

V is TRBV7-9 and J is TRBJ2-7; the D call from TCRdb, TRBD2, cannot be confirmed without DNA. CDR1 SEHNR and CDR2 FQNEAQ come from the germline V gene (reference sequence). CDR3 length: 16 amino acids. The CDR3 here is CASSYPSGRAIYEQYF.

The genes are TRBV6-1 and TRBJ1-6; the D call from TCRdb, TRBD1, cannot be confirmed without DNA. This CDR3 region has 14 residues. Germline CDR1 and CDR2: MNHNS and SASEGT. CDR3 amino acids: CASRTGDRNSPLHF.

The chain is built from TRBV25-1 and TRBJ2-2. The CDR3 is made up of 13 amino acids. Germline V gene lookup returns CDR1 MGHDK and CDR2 SYGVNS. The CDR3 loop is CASRDPNTGELFF.

V gene TRBV11-2 combines with J gene TRBJ2-1; with no DNA, the TCRdb D assignment of TRBD1 cannot be verified. The CDR3 length is 18 residues. The V gene's germline CDR1 is SGHAT and CDR2 FQNNGV. CDR3: CASSLDRLRGSTYNEQFF.

The chain has TRBV7-7 and TRBJ2-1; checking the TCRdb D call of TRBD2 is not possible without DNA. The CDR3 has 18 amino acids. The germline V gene encodes CDR1 SSHAT and CDR2 FNYEAQ (reference sequence). Here the CDR3 reads CASSGTPYRRESYNEQFF.

The rearrangement links TRBV11-2 to TRBJ2-5; as DNA is missing, the TRBD2 call by TCRdb cannot be tested. The CDR3 runs 16 residues. In germline, CDR1 is SGHAT, CDR2 FQNNGV. The CDR3 sequence is CASSEGFLLPLETQYF.

This chain uses TRBV4-2 with TRBJ2-4; TCRdb indicates TRBD1, and absent DNA this call remains unverified. This CDR3 is built from 14 residues. The germline CDR1 and CDR2 sequences are LGHNA and YNFKEQ. CDR3 region: CASGAGQRGNIQYF.

This chain uses TRBV11-2 with TRBJ2-7; there is no DNA to check the TCRdb D call of TRBD2. Germline V gives CDR1 SGHAT, CDR2 FQNNGV. There are 14 residues in the CDR3. CDR3 sequence reads: CASSLERQRYEQYF. Full variable domain (rest looked up from reference TRBV11-2 and TRBJ2-7): EAGVAQSPRYKIIEKRQSVAFWCNPISGHATLYWYQQILGQGPKLLIQFQNNGVVDDSQLPKDRFSAERLKGVDSTLKIQPAKLEDSAVYLCASSLERQRYEQYFGPGTRLTVT.

This chain joins TRBV5-1 and TRBJ1-2; TCRdb selects TRBD1, and the lack of DNA leaves this call unchecked. The CDR3 consists of 14 residues. The germline V gene encodes CDR1 SGHRS and CDR2 YFSETQ. The CDR3 loop is CASSPLQGNYGYTF.

The V gene is TRBV20-1, the J gene TRBJ1-5. Looked up from germline, CDR1 is DFQATT and CDR2 is SNEGSKA (reference sequence). This CDR3 has 15 amino acids. CDR3 amino acids: CSARRGVEGIQPQHF.